Listed here are 30 T cell receptor beta chains from one sample, sequenced in a study of monozygotic twins with cystic fibrosis (dated by TCRdb to 2020 to 2022). Library generation was performed with the immunoSEQ multiplex PCR assay. Entries here come from immuneACCESS through TCRdb and include only in-frame sequences with V and J called. Some clones fail to appear in such tables; in the studies checked, an unresolved V gene covers under half of the shortfall, and the cause of the remainder is unknown. This sample gives 30,000 or so clones in total; approximately 92% of them show up just once. Together, the top ten hold under 1% of the sample. The specimen was blood. Receptor source: a girl aged 2 to 10 with cystic fibrosis.

The chain is built from TRBV6-5 and TRBJ1-3; 7 bases align to TRBD1. V trimming: 6 bases; J trimming: 4 bases; junction bases outside the gene matches: 9. The CDR3 extends over 15 amino acids. Germline V gene sequence: CDR1 MNHEY, CDR2 SVGAGI. CDR3 nucleotides: TGTGCCAGCAGCGAACAGGGGTCCTCAGGAAACACCATATATTTT. Translation: CASSEQGSSGNTIYF.

The CDR3 nucleotides read TGTGCCAGTAGTATAGGCGGCCGGGCGGGCACAGATACGCAGTATTTT. Protein: CASSIGGRAGTDTQYF. The chain carries TRBV19 and TRBJ2-3; D unresolved. Trimming stripped 1 base from V and 1 base from J, with 12 bases between. The CDR3 is 16 residues long. Germline assignment: CDR1 LNHDA and CDR2 SQIVND (reference sequence).

V is TRBV13 and J is TRBJ2-1, with 7 positions matching TRBD1. The V gene's germline CDR1 is PRHDT and CDR2 FYEKMQ (reference sequence). The length of the CDR3 is 15 residues. The V and J ends lost 5 bases and 3 bases, in that order; junction bases with no gene match: 7. The CDR3 sequence is CASSLDRAIYNEQFF. CDR3 bases: TGTGCCAGCAGCCTCGACAGGGCCATCTACAATGAGCAGTTCTTC.

The CDR3 spells CASSQDFSGRYQETQYF. CDR3 DNA sequence: TGTGCCAGCAGCCAAGATTTTTCGGGGCGGTACCAAGAGACCCAGTACTTC. The rearrangement links TRBV4-2 to TRBJ2-5; D assignment may be TRBD1 or TRBD2 (5 bases each). The germline V gene has CDR1 LGHNA and CDR2 YNFKEQ. This CDR3 contains 17 residues. Trimming pared 0 bases from V and 0 bases from J, leaving 14 bases between.

V usage is TRBV7-9 and J usage is TRBJ1-2; D gene uncertain. Germline CDR1 reads SEHNR; CDR2 reads FQNEAQ (reference sequence). Trimming left V 1 base short and J 3 bases short, with 9 bases between. CDR3 length: 14 residues. CDR3 sequence: CASSLDVQHYGYTF. DNA of the CDR3: TGTGCCAGCAGCTTAGATGTGCAGCACTATGGCTACACCTTC.

This chain links TRBV4-3 with TRBJ2-3, with a weak D call TRBD2 (6 bases). This CDR3 spans 17 amino acids. From germline, CDR1 is LGHNA and CDR2 YSLEER. Trimming left V 0 bases short and J 0 bases short, with 13 bases between. The CDR3 loop is CASSQDIAETSTDTQYF. The CDR3 DNA is TGCGCCAGCAGCCAAGATATAGCGGAGACTAGCACAGATACGCAGTATTTT.

The chain links TRBV6-6 to TRBJ2-3; D may be TRBD2 (5 bases). Trimming removed 0 bases from V and 4 bases from J, with 8 bases in between. The CDR3 contains 14 residues. CDR1 MNHNY and CDR2 SVGAGI come from the germline V gene (reference sequence). The CDR3 protein is CASSYSEAADTQYF. For the CDR3, the DNA is TGTGCCAGCAGTTACTCGGAAGCGGCAGATACGCAGTATTTT.

The chain links TRBV7-2 to TRBJ2-1; TRBD2 matches at 10 bases. Germline V lookup: CDR1 SGHTA, CDR2 FQGNSA. CDR3 size: 15 residues. The trim removed 2 bases at V and 7 bases at J, leaving 5 bases unmatched. CDR3 in DNA: TGTGCCAGCAGCTTAAAACTTAGCGGGAGGAATGAGCAGTTCTTC. Amino acids: CASSLKLSGRNEQFF.

The rearrangement uses TRBV18 and TRBJ1-5; D may be TRBD1 (6 bases). V lost 6 bases, J lost 7 bases, and 16 bases lay in between. CDR1 and CDR2 (germline): KGHSH, LQKENI. The CDR3 runs 14 residues. The DNA of the CDR3 is TGTGCCAGCTCCCCTAACAGGGATGGCCAGCCCCAGCATTTT. This encodes CASSPNRDGQPQHF. The whole variable domain, filled in from reference TRBV18 and TRBJ1-5, reads NAGVMQNPRHLVRRRGQEARLRCSPMKGHSHVYWYRQLPEEGLKFMVYLQKENIIDESGMPKERFSAEFPKEGPSILRIQQVVRGDSAAYFCASSPNRDGQPQHFGDGTRLSIL.

The chain has TRBV30 and TRBJ1-6; D is uncertain. Germline CDR1 and CDR2: GTSNPN and SVGIG (reference sequence). V was cut by 1 base and J by 3 bases, with 4 bases left in between. The CDR3 runs to 13 residues. The CDR3 reads CAWSGLYNSPLHF. For the CDR3, the DNA is TGTGCCTGGAGTGGGCTCTATAATTCACCCCTCCACTTT.

This chain links TRBV5-1 with TRBJ2-3; the D gene is possibly TRBD1 (6 bases). The CDR3 runs 17 residues. Trimming removed 0 bases from V and 0 bases from J, with 14 bases in between. CDR1 and CDR2 (germline): SGHRS, YFSETQ. In DNA form, the CDR3 reads TGCGCCAGCAGCTTGGTGACAGGCGACTTTAGCACAGATACGCAGTATTTT. Its translation: CASSLVTGDFSTDTQYF.

The chain carries TRBV5-4 and TRBJ1-4, with D possibly being TRBD1 (5 bases). Germline CDR1 reads SGHNT; CDR2 reads YYREEE (reference sequence). V gave up 2 bases and J gave up 1 base, with 18 bases separating them. The CDR3 is 18 residues long. This chain's CDR3 is CASSLAGTPWGTNEKLFF. CDR3 DNA sequence: TGTGCCAGCAGCTTAGCCGGGACCCCTTGGGGAACTAATGAAAAACTGTTTTTT.

The CDR3 nucleotides are TGTGCCAGCAGTGAGGGGACAGGGGCTAGATGGAACACTGAAGCTTTCTTT. Translated, it gives CASSEGTGARWNTEAFF. The J gene is TRBJ1-1, the V gene TRBV25-1; 10 bases are a match to TRBD1. J lost 1 base, V lost 3 bases, and 8 bases had no gene match. CDR1 is MGHDK and CDR2 is SYGVNS in the germline V gene. CDR3 size: 17 residues.

The CDR3 region has the DNA TGTGCCAGTAGTATGGGGACAGGGGGCTACGAGCAGTACTTC. Its protein is CASSMGTGGYEQYF. The rearrangement joins TRBV19 to TRBJ2-7; 11 bases align to TRBD1. The germline gives CDR1 LNHDA, CDR2 SQIVND (reference sequence). Trimming removed 3 bases from V and 3 bases from J; junction bases left unmatched: 1. CDR3 length: 14 amino acids.

The CDR3 DNA reads as TGTGCCAGCAGTCGCCGGGACACCCTAGGGGCATACACCTTC. This gives the protein CASSRRDTLGAYTF. This chain uses TRBV6-5 with TRBJ1-2; TRBD1 is a possible D gene (6 bases). The CDR3 runs 14 residues. V was cut by 5 bases and J by 11 bases, with 21 bases left in between. CDR1 MNHEY and CDR2 SVGAGI come from the germline V gene.

V gene TRBV2 combines with J gene TRBJ2-7, with TRBD1 matching over 9 bases. Losses at the gene ends were 5 bases for V and 5 bases for J; bases not matched to a gene: 10. Germline V gene lookup returns CDR1 SNHLY and CDR2 FYNNEI. The length of the CDR3 is 15 residues. CDR3 DNA sequence: TGTGCCAGCAGTCTAGATGGACAGGGGTTCAACGAGCAGTACTTC. As protein: CASSLDGQGFNEQYF.

The chain recombines TRBV28 with TRBJ2-3; 8 bases map to TRBD2. The CDR3 is 16 amino acids. Per the germline V gene, CDR1 is MDHEN and CDR2 is SYDVKM. After removal of 5 bases from V and 4 bases from J, the junction contained 11 bases not matched to a gene. The CDR3 reads CASSPRLAREADTQYF. For the CDR3, the DNA is TGTGCCAGCAGTCCCAGACTAGCGAGAGAGGCAGATACGCAGTATTTT.

The DNA of the CDR3 is TGTGCCAGCAGTTCCACAGGGTGGAGGCAGCCCCAGCATTTT. Its translation is CASSSTGWRQPQHF. V usage is TRBV28 and J usage is TRBJ1-5; TRBD1 is a possible D gene (6 bases). CDR1 MDHEN and CDR2 SYDVKM come from the germline V gene. V lost 4 bases and J 7 bases, leaving 14 bases between the germline ends. This CDR3 is built from 14 residues.

The chain uses TRBV9 and TRBJ2-3; 12 bases fit TRBD2. CDR3 length equals 17 residues. V lost 0 bases and J lost 5; bases outside the gene matches: 7. Germline loops: CDR1 SGDLS, CDR2 YYNGEE. The CDR3 coding sequence is TGTGCCAGCAGCGTAGCTCCTAGCGGGAGGGTCGGAGATACGCAGTATTTT. Protein sequence: CASSVAPSGRVGDTQYF.

J is TRBJ2-7 and V is TRBV7-9; TRBD1 is a possible D gene (7 bases). CDR3 length equals 13 residues. Germline lookup yields CDR1 SEHNR and CDR2 FQNEAQ (reference sequence). Between the trimmed V and J ends, which lost 8 bases and 3 bases, there was a span of 14 bases. This chain's CDR3 is CASGRGQFYEQYF. The DNA for the CDR3 is TGTGCCAGCGGGCGGGGACAGTTCTACGAGCAGTACTTC.

The chain carries TRBV7-8 and TRBJ2-7; 9 bases match TRBD1. CDR1 is SGHVS and CDR2 is FQNEAQ in the germline V gene. CDR3 length: 16 amino acids. The V gene end was trimmed by 5 bases and the J gene end by 2 bases; junction bases not matched to a gene: 10. This chain's CDR3 is CASSLIPGQGPYEQYF. CDR3 in DNA: TGTGCCAGCAGCCTAATACCGGGACAGGGACCCTACGAGCAGTACTTC.

The chain recombines TRBV7-6 with TRBJ2-1, with 8 nucleotides matching TRBD2. Per germline, CDR1 SGHVS and CDR2 FNYEAQ. The CDR3 consists of 16 residues. V lost 5 bases to trimming and J lost 6 bases; unmatched junction nucleotides: 12. The chain's CDR3 is CASSLGGLDGSNEQFF. CDR3 DNA sequence: TGTGCCAGCAGCCTAGGGGGACTAGATGGGTCCAATGAGCAGTTCTTC. Together with reference TRBV7-6 and TRBJ2-1, the CDR3 gives the full variable domain: GAGVSQSPRYKVTKRGQDVALRCDPISGHVSLYWYRQALGQGPEFLTYFNYEAQQDKSGLPNDRFSAERPEGSISTLTIQRTEQRDSAMYRCASSLGGLDGSNEQFFGPGTRLTVL.

This chain's CDR3 is CASSWAGITDTQYF. CDR3 coding DNA: TGTGCCAGCAGTTGGGCAGGGATCACAGATACGCAGTATTTT. This chain connects TRBV7-8 to TRBJ2-3; tentative D call: TRBD1 (5 bases). The CDR3 has 14 residues. Per the germline V gene, CDR1 is SGHVS and CDR2 is FQNEAQ. The ends were cut back, 6 bases at V and 2 bases at J, with 12 bases in the middle.

In nucleotides, the CDR3 is TGTGCCAGCAGTTACTCGAACACAGGGGGATACAATGAGCAGTTCTTC. Protein sequence: CASSYSNTGGYNEQFF. The J gene is TRBJ2-1, the V gene TRBV6-5, with TRBD1 matching 8 bases. Trimming removed 0 bases from V and 4 bases from J; junction bases left unmatched: 5. The CDR3 runs 16 residues. Germline CDR1 MNHEY, CDR2 SVGAGI.

J is TRBJ1-2 and V is TRBV20-1, with a possible D match to TRBD1 (5 bases). CDR1 and CDR2 (germline): DFQATT, SNEGSKA (reference sequence). The CDR3 runs to 10 residues. The CDR3 is CSGGEAGYTF. CDR3 sequence (DNA): TGCTCTGGGGGGGAAGCTGGCTACACCTTC.

The chain uses TRBV28 and TRBJ2-5, with a weak D call TRBD2 (6 bases). Germline V gene sequence: CDR1 MDHEN, CDR2 SYDVKM. V was cut by 2 bases and J by 3 bases, with 7 bases left in between. This CDR3 is 13 amino acids long. Here the CDR3 DNA reads TGTGCCAGCAGTTTAGGGGGGAAAGAGACCCAGTACTTC. Protein: CASSLGGKETQYF. The whole variable domain, filled in from reference TRBV28 and TRBJ2-5, reads DVKVTQSSRYLVKRTGEKVFLECVQDMDHENMFWYRQDPGLGLRLIYFSYDVKMKEKGDIPEGYSVSREKKERFSLILESASTNQTSMYLCASSLGGKETQYFGPGTRLLVL.

The chain recombines TRBV7-9 with TRBJ1-2; D perhaps matches TRBD1 (6 bases). This CDR3 comprises 15 residues. With 3 bases removed from V and 8 bases from J, the gap between germline ends came to 19 bases. CDR1 is SEHNR and CDR2 is FQNEAQ in the germline V gene (reference sequence). CDR3 DNA sequence: TGTGCCAGCAGCTTTAGGTGGACAGTCGGAGGGGGCTACACCTTC. This encodes CASSFRWTVGGGYTF. Full variable domain (outside the CDR3, taken from reference TRBV7-9 and TRBJ1-2): DTGVSQNPRHKITKRGQNVTFRCDPISEHNRLYWYRQTLGQGPEFLTYFQNEAQLEKSRLLSDRFSAERPKGSFSTLEIQRTEQGDSAMYLCASSFRWTVGGGYTFGSGTRLTVV.

This clone has a single count. The rearrangement joins TRBV5-6 to TRBJ2-3; the D call may be TRBD1 or TRBD2 (7 bases each). Trimming stripped 4 bases from V and 2 bases from J, with 17 bases between. The CDR3 length is 16 residues. Germline CDR1 is SGHDT and CDR2 is YYEEEE. The DNA for the CDR3 is TGTGCCAGCAGCCCTAGGGGGAGGGGGCCCACAGATACGCAGTATTTT. Protein product: CASSPRGRGPTDTQYF.

This rearrangement joins TRBV7-8 to TRBJ2-1; 11 nucleotides align to TRBD2. The germline CDR1 and CDR2 sequences are SGHVS and FQNEAQ. The length of the CDR3 is 15 residues. The V gene end was trimmed by 4 bases and the J gene end by 9 bases; junction bases not matched to a gene: 8. The CDR3 coding sequence is TGTGCCAGCAGCTCTAGACTAGCGGGGTTTCCTGAGCAGTTCTTC. Amino acids: CASSSRLAGFPEQFF.

The chain couples TRBV28 to TRBJ2-7; D unresolved. Germline CDR1 is MDHEN and CDR2 is SYDVKM. There are 12 residues in the CDR3. The germline V and J ends were trimmed by 8 bases and 1 base, with 9 bases remaining between them. This CDR3 reads CASGVESYEQYF. For the CDR3, the DNA is TGTGCCAGCGGCGTCGAGTCCTACGAGCAGTACTTC.